One and the same sample provided the 21 T cell receptor beta chains below, sequenced in a study of technical replicates of blood from a few donors. Sequenced by immunoSEQ multiplex PCR; TCRdb stores in-frame clones only, minus some. The sample includes 60,000 to 80,000 clones, about nine tenths seen only once; the top ten take 4.5% to 5%. Sequenced sample: PBMCs. The origin of the receptors is a human donor in good health. Some clones in this sample may be carry-over from other donors' samples.

This clone was counted once. The CDR3 is CAWSAAGGGTEAFF. The CDR3 bases are TGTGCCTGGAGTGCGGCAGGGGGAGGCACTGAAGCTTTCTTT. The chain uses TRBV30 and TRBJ1-1; 7 bases fit TRBD1. The CDR3 contains 14 residues. CDR1 and CDR2 (germline): GTSNPN, SVGIG (reference sequence). J was trimmed by 4 bases and V by 1 base; bases with no gene match: 6.

The V and J genes are TRBV30 and TRBJ1-2; weak D call: TRBD1 (6 bases). V lost 0 bases, J lost 8 bases, and 22 bases lay in between. The CDR3 loop spans 16 amino acids. Germline-derived CDR1 and CDR2 are GTSNPN and SVGIG (reference sequence). DNA of the CDR3: TGTGCCTGGAGTGTACGAGGGAGGGACACCTCACACGGCTACACCTTC. Translated, it gives CAWSVRGRDTSHGYTF.

The rearrangement joins TRBV19 to TRBJ2-5, with D tentatively TRBD1 (5 bases). There are 16 residues in the CDR3. The V gene's germline CDR1 is LNHDA and CDR2 SQIVND (reference sequence). V shed 4 bases and J shed 1 base, with 16 bases lying between them. The CDR3 loop reads CASSSPRGATQETQYF. The CDR3 DNA is TGTGCCAGTAGTAGTCCCCGTGGGGCAACCCAAGAGACCCAGTACTTC.

The chain combines TRBV11-2 with TRBJ2-3; D perhaps matches TRBD1 (5 bases). The CDR3 covers 15 residues. Trimming took 3 bases from V and 0 from J, leaving 10 bases between them. Germline assignment: CDR1 SGHAT and CDR2 FQNNGV. In nucleotides, the CDR3 is TGTGCCAGCAGCTTGTCTGACAGAAGCACAGATACGCAGTATTTT. It yields the protein CASSLSDRSTDTQYF.

This chain joins TRBV10-3 and TRBJ2-1; 7 nucleotides match TRBD2. Per the germline V gene, CDR1 is ENHRY and CDR2 is SYGVKD. J was trimmed by 7 bases and V by 2 bases; bases with no gene match: 5. The CDR3 runs 14 residues. In DNA, the CDR3 is TGTGCCATCAGTGAGGCGGGAGTGGGAAATGAGCAGTTCTTC. Residues: CAISEAGVGNEQFF.

This rearrangement joins TRBV19 to TRBJ1-2; 7 bases are shared with TRBD1. The CDR3 is 14 residues long. The V gene's germline CDR1 is LNHDA and CDR2 SQIVND (reference sequence). V trimming: 7 bases; J trimming: 4 bases; junction bases outside the gene matches: 9. The DNA of the CDR3 is TGTGCCAGTATTCAATCGACAGGGTCCTATGGCTACACCTTC. This gives the protein CASIQSTGSYGYTF.

This chain links TRBV7-3 with TRBJ2-1; TRBD2 matches at 7 bases. CDR1 SGHTA and CDR2 FQGTGA come from the germline V gene. The CDR3 is 15 amino acids. The junction had 0 bases not matched to a gene; V was cut back by 1 base and J by 0 bases. The CDR3 nucleotides are TGTGCCAGCAGCTTAAGCGGGGGCTCCTACAATGAGCAGTTCTTC. Translated, it gives CASSLSGGSYNEQFF. Looking up the rest from reference TRBV7-3 and TRBJ2-1 gives the full variable domain: GAGVSQTPSNKVTEKGKYVELRCDPISGHTALYWYRQSLGQGPEFLIYFQGTGAADDSGLPNDRFFAVRPEGSVSTLKIQRTERGDSAVYLCASSLSGGSYNEQFFGPGTRLTVL.

This clone was detected only a few times. J is TRBJ1-1 and V is TRBV18; D not certain. Trimming stripped 4 bases from V and 4 bases from J, with 13 bases between. CDR1 and CDR2 from the germline V gene are KGHSH and LQKENI. The CDR3 consists of 14 residues. This CDR3 is CASSQTRAGTEAFF. The CDR3 region has the DNA TGTGCCAGCTCACAGACGCGGGCGGGCACTGAAGCTTTCTTT.

The gene calls are TRBV5-1 and TRBJ1-1; 9 bases match TRBD1. The CDR3 covers 14 residues. The junction had 2 bases not matched to a gene; V was cut back by 2 bases and J by 3 bases. The germline gives CDR1 SGHRS, CDR2 YFSETQ. The CDR3 region is CASSLQGAYTEAFF. In DNA form, the CDR3 reads TGCGCCAGCAGCTTACAGGGGGCTTACACTGAAGCTTTCTTT.

The rearrangement joins TRBV19 to TRBJ2-2; TRBD1 matches 8 bases. Germline-derived CDR1 and CDR2 are LNHDA and SQIVND (reference sequence). This CDR3 is built from 17 residues. With V trimmed by 4 bases and J by 4 bases, 11 bases remained unmatched. The DNA for the CDR3 is TGTGCCAGTAGTACGCTCCGACAGGGGTCTTTCACCGGGGAGCTGTTTTTT. Residues: CASSTLRQGSFTGELFF.

This chain joins TRBV19 and TRBJ2-7; TRBD1 might be the D (5 bases). V was clipped by 8 bases and J by 7 bases, with 18 bases between them. The CDR3 spans 13 residues. Germline-derived CDR1 and CDR2 are LNHDA and SQIVND (reference sequence). The CDR3 protein is CASGARVMEEQYF. CDR3 in DNA: TGTGCCAGTGGGGCCAGGGTGATGGAGGAGCAGTACTTC.

V and J are TRBV6-5 and TRBJ2-1; 10 bases line up with TRBD2. The CDR3 has 13 amino acids. Per germline, CDR1 MNHEY and CDR2 SVGAGI. The ends lost 5 bases at V and 7 bases at J; junction bases unmatched: 2. The CDR3 spells CASSSGRANEQFF. The CDR3 region has the DNA TGTGCCAGCAGTAGCGGGAGGGCGAATGAGCAGTTCTTC.

V is TRBV15 and J is TRBJ2-5; D is possibly TRBD2 (6 bases). Germline values: CDR1 LNHNV, CDR2 YYDKDF (reference sequence). CDR3 length: 14 amino acids. Trimming removed 0 bases from V and 5 bases from J, with 10 bases in between. CDR3 amino acids: CATSRDRGRETQYF. CDR3 bases: TGTGCCACCAGCAGAGATCGGGGGAGGGAGACCCAGTACTTC.

The CDR3 here is CASSALGLALDTQYF. CDR3 nucleotide sequence: TGTGCCAGCAGTGCCTTAGGACTAGCGCTAGATACGCAGTATTTT. V is TRBV6-1 and J is TRBJ2-3; 9 positions agree with TRBD2. CDR1 is MNHNS and CDR2 is SASEGT in the germline V gene. The V gene end was trimmed by 4 bases and the J gene end by 5 bases; junction bases not matched to a gene: 7. This CDR3 has 15 residues.

The gene calls are TRBV6-1 and TRBJ1-3; 10 bases are shared with TRBD1. Per germline, CDR1 MNHNS and CDR2 SASEGT. Trimming removed 1 base from V and 3 bases from J; junction bases left unmatched: 6. The CDR3 consists of 17 residues. CDR3 nucleotides: TGTGCCAGCAGTGAAGTTTCGACAGGGGGCTTTGGAAACACCATATATTTT. Protein product: CASSEVSTGGFGNTIYF.

CDR3 nucleotide sequence: TGTGCCAGCAGCCCACAGGAGGGGTACGAGCAGTACTTC. Translation gives CASSPQEGYEQYF. This chain connects TRBV7-9 to TRBJ2-7, with TRBD2 as a possible D gene (6 bases). The CDR3 length is 13 residues. Germline V lookup: CDR1 SEHNR, CDR2 FQNEAQ (reference sequence). V dropped 5 bases and J dropped 4 bases, with 12 bases sitting between them.

The chain is built from TRBV7-3 and TRBJ1-5, with D possibly matching TRBD1 (5 bases). V was clipped by 1 base and J by 6 bases, with 7 bases between them. The germline V gene encodes CDR1 SGHTA and CDR2 FQGTGA. There are 13 residues in the CDR3. The CDR3 DNA is TGTGCCAGCAGCTTAAGTCAGGGTCAGCCCCAGCATTTT. Translated, it gives CASSLSQGQPQHF.

A single count supports this clone. The CDR3: CASSGGLAGRSSSYNEQFF. CDR3 nucleotides: TGTGCCAGCAGTGGTGGACTAGCGGGCCGCTCGAGCTCCTACAATGAGCAGTTCTTC. The rearrangement links TRBV6-1 to TRBJ2-1; 11 bases align to TRBD2. This CDR3 is built from 19 residues. Losses at the gene ends were 4 bases for V and 0 bases for J; bases not matched to a gene: 11. CDR1 and CDR2 from the germline V gene are MNHNS and SASEGT.

The chain recombines TRBV4-3 with TRBJ2-3, with 12 bases aligning to TRBD2. Germline assignment: CDR1 LGHNA and CDR2 YSLEER. The CDR3 contains 16 residues. After removal of 1 base from V and 4 bases from J, the junction contained 3 bases not matched to a gene. The CDR3 sequence: CASSQARTSGADTQYF. CDR3 nucleotides: TGCGCCAGCAGCCAAGCCCGGACTAGCGGGGCAGATACGCAGTATTTT.

V and J are TRBV7-2 and TRBJ1-6, with a weak D call TRBD1 (5 bases). Germline V gene lookup returns CDR1 SGHTA and CDR2 FQGNSA. V lost 11 bases to trimming and J lost 7 bases, with 15 bases between them. CDR3 length: 13 residues. In DNA form, the CDR3 reads TGTGCCGGGGGGGTAACTCCGAATTCACCCCTCCACTTT. Protein product: CAGGVTPNSPLHF.

Only one count was recorded for this clone. CDR3 loop: CASSFTSGFPDTQYF. CDR3 coding DNA: TGCGCCAGCAGCTTCACTAGCGGGTTTCCAGATACGCAGTATTTT. The chain couples TRBV5-1 to TRBJ2-3; 9 nucleotides agree with TRBD2. Germline-derived CDR1 and CDR2 are SGHRS and YFSETQ. Trimming cost V 2 bases and J 4 bases; bases outside gene matches: 5. CDR3 size: 15 residues.